These T cell receptor beta chains were read from a single sample in a study of T cell changes during pregnancy in multiple sclerosis. The repertoire was sequenced with immunoSEQ multiplex PCR; TCRdb's copy has only in-frame clones and lacks some. Of around 77,000 clones in the sample, 90% to 95% were seen once. The sample was peripheral blood, taken in the third trimester of pregnancy. The receptor set was obtained from a female donor with multiple sclerosis, enrolled in a pregnancy study. CDR3s include the opening cysteine and the closing phenylalanine or tryptophan. A D gene is named only where the DNA matches it firmly. A row's size may be missing; if present it is once, few, many or a size class.

TGTGCCAGCAGCGTAGCCGCAGGCTTCGAGCAGTTCTTC | CASSVAAGFEQFF | - | - | TRBJ2-1 | TRBV9
TGCGCCAGCAGTGAGTCGACGGGGGGCGGCTACACCTTC | CASSESTGGGYTF | medium-sized | - | TRBJ1-2 | TRBV10-1
TGTGCCAGCAGCCCCCAGGGTGGGGCCAACGTCCTGACTTTC | CASSPQGGANVLTF | - | - | TRBJ2-6 | TRBV11-2
TGTGCCAGCAGAACAGGGTTTCAGCCCCAGCATTTT | CASRTGFQPQHF | once | - | TRBJ1-5 | TRBV7-2
TGTGCCAGCAGTTTGGAGGACTCCTACAATGAGCAGTTCTTC | CASSLEDSYNEQFF | - | - | TRBJ2-1 | TRBV28
TGTGCCAGCAGTTACCTTACCGGGACAGGCTACGAGCAGTACTTC | CASSYLTGTGYEQYF | - | TRBD1 | TRBJ2-7 | TRBV6-5
TGCGCCAGCAGCCAGCCGACAGGGAAGCCCTACGAGCAGTACTTC | CASSQPTGKPYEQYF | - | TRBD1 | TRBJ2-7 | TRBV4-1
TGTGCCAGCAGCCAGGGAGGGCCTCAGGAGCAGTTCTTC | CASSQGGPQEQFF | - | TRBD2 | TRBJ2-1 | TRBV7-9
TGTGCCAGTAGTACTCCCGACAGGGGGCGAGGTGACACTGGAAACACCATATATTTT | CASSTPDRGRGDTGNTIYF | - | TRBD1 | TRBJ1-3 | TRBV19
TGTGCCAGCAGTTCGAAGATACGGTCGACAGATACGCAGTATTTT | CASSSKIRSTDTQYF | - | - | TRBJ2-3 | TRBV27
TGCAGCGTCTCAGGCGACAATGAGCAGTTCTTC | CSVSGDNEQFF | - | - | TRBJ2-1 | TRBV29-1
TGCGCCAGCAGCGGGGCAGCAAGTAATGAAAAACTGTTTTTT | CASSGAASNEKLFF | once | - | TRBJ1-4 | TRBV5-1
TGTGCCTCGGGGAATTCCTACGAGCAGTACTTC | CASGNSYEQYF | - | - | TRBJ2-7 | TRBV30
TGTGCCAGCGGGAGGACAGGGCTCTACGAGCAGTACTTC | CASGRTGLYEQYF | - | TRBD1 | TRBJ2-7 | TRBV28
TGTGCCAGCAGCTCCCGGGCAGATACGCAGTATTTT | CASSSRADTQYF | - | - | TRBJ2-3 | TRBV5-6
TGCGCCAGCAGCTTGTCCGTGGAGCTGTTTTTT | CASSLSVELFF | - | - | TRBJ2-2 | TRBV5-1
TGTGCCAGCAGTTTATCAATCCAAGAGACCCAGTACTTC | CASSLSIQETQYF | - | - | TRBJ2-5 | TRBV28
TGTGCCAGCAGTGCCCCACAGGGTACGGAGACCCAGTACTTC | CASSAPQGTETQYF | - | - | TRBJ2-5 | TRBV6-5
TGTGCCAGCAGCTTGTCGGCTAGCGGGAGCAATGAGCAGTTCTTC | CASSLSASGSNEQFF | - | TRBD2 | TRBJ2-1 | TRBV7-9
TGTGCCTGGAGTGTAGGACCCGGACAGGGGTCCTACGAGCAGTACTTC | CAWSVGPGQGSYEQYF | - | TRBD1 | TRBJ2-7 | TRBV30
TGTGCCAGCAGTTTCCCCGACAGGAAAGAGACCCAGTACTTC | CASSFPDRKETQYF | - | - | TRBJ2-5 | TRBV28
TGTGCCAGCAGCCCCAGCCGGGACAGACCCTACGAGCAGTACTTC | CASSPSRDRPYEQYF | - | TRBD1 | TRBJ2-7 | TRBV7-2
TGTGCCAGCAGAGAGACAGGGAATAGCAATCAGCCCCAGCATTTT | CASRETGNSNQPQHF | few | TRBD1 | TRBJ1-5 | TRBV6-5
TGCGCCAGCAGCTCCCTATTAGACAGTACGGGCGAGCAGTACTTC | CASSSLLDSTGEQYF | - | - | TRBJ2-7 | TRBV5-1
TGTGCCAGCAGTTATTCCGGTCGGGGTAGCTATGGCTACACCTTC | CASSYSGRGSYGYTF | - | - | TRBJ1-2 | TRBV6-5
TGTGCCAGCAGCTTAGCAGGGGGCCGGTTGGAGACCCAGTACTTC | CASSLAGGRLETQYF | - | TRBD1 | TRBJ2-5 | TRBV11-2
TGCGCCAGCAGCCAAGAACAGGACAGCCTCTTTGGCTACACCTTC | CASSQEQDSLFGYTF | - | - | TRBJ1-2 | TRBV4-1
TGCGCCAGTTTCCCGGGACAGGGCCACGAGCAGTACTTC | CASFPGQGHEQYF | - | TRBD1 | TRBJ2-7 | TRBV5-1
TGTGCCAGCAGCCAATGGTCTACCTCGGGCCCGGGGAGGAATGAGCAGTTCTTC | CASSQWSTSGPGRNEQFF | - | - | TRBJ2-1 | TRBV14
TGTGCCAGCGGGACAGACCTTCGGGAGACCCAGTACTTC | CASGTDLRETQYF | once | TRBD1 | TRBJ2-5 | TRBV2
TGTGCCAGCAGCCTGGGGGGACAGGGCACAGATACGCAGTATTTT | CASSLGGQGTDTQYF | - | TRBD1 | TRBJ2-3 | TRBV5-4
TGTGCCAGCAGTTCGACAGGGGAGAACTACGAGCAGTACTTC | CASSSTGENYEQYF | - | TRBD1 | TRBJ2-7 | TRBV6-5
TGTGCCACCGGCGGACACCACAATGAGCAGTTCTTC | CATGGHHNEQFF | few | - | TRBJ2-1 | TRBV19
TGTGCCAGCAGCACTGGGGCTACCCTTCAAGAGACCCAGTACTTC | CASSTGATLQETQYF | - | - | TRBJ2-5 | TRBV7-9
TGTGCCAGCAGTTCGCGGACAGCTGGCAATCAGCCCCAGCATTTT | CASSSRTAGNQPQHF | - | - | TRBJ1-5 | TRBV27
TGCGCCACGAGACTAGCGGGAAGCGATGAGCAGTTCTTC | CATRLAGSDEQFF | - | TRBD2 | TRBJ2-1 | TRBV10-1
TGTGCCAGCAGTTTTGGATGGCAGGGAAACACCGGGGAGCTGTTTTTT | CASSFGWQGNTGELFF | - | - | TRBJ2-2 | TRBV27
TGTGCCAGCAGTGAAGGTGCGCGGGCCCATCAGCCCCAGCATTTT | CASSEGARAHQPQHF | once | - | TRBJ1-5 | TRBV2
TGTGCCAGCAGCTTGTTCGCCGAGTTAAGTCTTGATGAGCAGTTCTTC | CASSLFAELSLDEQFF | - | - | TRBJ2-1 | TRBV11-3
TGTGCCAGCAGCTCCCTTACCGGAGAAGATACGCAGTATTTT | CASSSLTGEDTQYF | - | - | TRBJ2-3 | TRBV7-3
TGTGCCAGCAGTTTATCGGGCATGACAGATACGCAGTATTTT | CASSLSGMTDTQYF | - | - | TRBJ2-3 | TRBV27
TGTGCCAGCAGCTTGCCGGGACAGGGGGCTTCTGGTGAAGCTTTCTTT | CASSLPGQGASGEAFF | once | TRBD1 | TRBJ1-1 | TRBV7-9
TGTGCCAGCTCACCTAGACTAGCGGGAGTAGGCGAGCAGTACTTC | CASSPRLAGVGEQYF | - | TRBD2 | TRBJ2-7 | TRBV18
TGTGCCAGCTCTCTTCCTAGCGGGGCTTCCTACAATGAGCAGTTCTTC | CASSLPSGASYNEQFF | - | TRBD2 | TRBJ2-1 | TRBV18
TGCGCCAGCAGCCCCTATGGCGGGAAAAACCAAGAGACCCAGTACTTC | CASSPYGGKNQETQYF | - | - | TRBJ2-5 | TRBV5-1
TGTGCTAGTGGTTTGGGAAGAAGGGACAGGGGAGACGAGCAGTACTTC | CASGLGRRDRGDEQYF | - | TRBD1 | TRBJ2-7 | TRBV12-5
TGCGCCAGCAGCTGGGACTATCAAAACACCGGGGAGCTGTTTTTT | CASSWDYQNTGELFF | - | TRBD2 | TRBJ2-2 | TRBV5-1
TGTGCCAGCAGTGAAACAGGGACCAAAAACATTCAGTACTTC | CASSETGTKNIQYF | - | - | TRBJ2-4 | TRBV25-1
TGTGCCAGTAGTTCCCTTGGCGGGACAGGGTATGAAAAACTGTTTTTT | CASSSLGGTGYEKLFF | - | TRBD1 | TRBJ1-4 | TRBV19
TGTGCCAGCTCACCACCGGGGACTAGCGGGTACAATGAGCAGTTCTTC | CASSPPGTSGYNEQFF | - | TRBD2 | TRBJ2-1 | TRBV18
TGTGCCACCAGCAGGAGGTGGCTAGTCGGATCAGAGACCCAGTACTTC | CATSRRWLVGSETQYF | - | - | TRBJ2-5 | TRBV15
TGTGCCAGCAGCTTAGAGTTACACGGGACACCAAACTATGGCTACACCTTC | CASSLELHGTPNYGYTF | - | - | TRBJ1-2 | TRBV7-2
TGCGCCAGCAGCCCTGGGACATTCTCCAGCTCCTACAATGAGCAGTTCTTC | CASSPGTFSSSYNEQFF | - | - | TRBJ2-1 | TRBV5-1
TGCGCCAGCAGTGTTTCCAATGTGAACACTGAAGCTTTCTTT | CASSVSNVNTEAFF | - | - | TRBJ1-1 | TRBV10-1